This T cell receptor (beta chain) was sequenced for a study of T-cell memory formation after mild COVID-19. Overall study context: TCR clustering was largely donor specific. Whole-study results and caveats: Contracting clones localized mainly to CM and EM when CD4+ and mainly to EMRA when CD8+.

CDR1 DFQATT and CDR2 SNEGSKA come from the germline V gene (reference sequence). Trimming removed 1 base from V and 5 bases from J; junction bases left unmatched: 2. The CDR3 spans 14 residues. Employing constant-segment primers, 5'RACE generated TCR alpha and TCR beta cDNA libraries bearing sample barcodes and UMIs. MiXCR, run by TCRdb on the 5' RACE reads, gives a single entry per CDR3 protein. The sample consists of roughly 200,000 distinct CDR3 sequences, about a fifth of them appearing once. This clonotype was observed a few times. Its antigen is not identified. The sequence derives from an adult woman who had mild COVID-19 (a few samples of this study predate the infection). Cell type and time point are not known. Sequencing input: PBMCs or a T cell subset sorted from them (not recorded which). This chain links TRBV20-1 with TRBJ2-1, with TRBD2 identical over 10 bases. The CDR3, as DNA: TGCAGTGCTAGAGCCACTAGCGGGAACAATGAGCAGTTCTTC. It codes for CSARATSGNNEQFF.